This T cell receptor beta chain stems from a study of T cells in localized non-small cell lung cancer. Study conclusions and caveats: Uninvolved neighboring lung showed the greatest T cell clonality, exceeding tumor. Density of T cells in blood, when higher, went with longer overall survival. The study detected a median around 57 of the top 100 tumor clones in adjacent lung.

This CDR3 is built from 15 residues. In germline, CDR1 is SNHLY, CDR2 FYNNEI. V gave up 3 bases and J gave up 6 bases; unmatched junction bases: 7. As to this clone: The antigen remains unidentified.

Libraries were prepared by immunoSEQ multiplex PCR; TCRdb keeps only in-frame clonotypes and omits some of them. The sample holds approximately 89,000 clones; around 80% are singletons and the top ten take 19%. This chain uses TRBV2 with TRBJ1-5; the match to TRBD1 covers 8 bases. This receptor was taken from a man aged 40-75 years with stage II squamous cell lung carcinoma. The sample here was PBMCs, taken before any cancer treatment. In nucleotides, the CDR3 is TGTGCCAGCAGTGATACAGGGGGGGTCGGTCAGCCCCAGCATTTT. Amino acids: CASSDTGGVGQPQHF.